Shown below are 25 T cell receptor beta chains from a single sample sequenced in a study of blood T cell repertoires in COVID-19. The data were produced by immunoSEQ multiplex PCR, yet TCRdb's version contains in-frame clones alone and is incomplete. The table shows 340,000 or so clones, with 80% to 90% occurring only once. Specimen: peripheral blood. Receptors were obtained from a man over 45 with active or convalescent COVID-19.

Worth noting for this clone: The sample contains more than one DNA sequence encoding this CDR3. The rearrangement joins TRBV29-1 to TRBJ1-2; the match to TRBD1 covers 8 bases. This CDR3 has 12 amino acids. Germline V gene sequence: CDR1 SQVTM, CDR2 ANQGSEA. V trimming: 4 bases; J trimming: 2 bases; junction bases outside the gene matches: 0. Here the CDR3 DNA reads TGCAGCGTTGGACAGGGGAACTATGGCTACACCTTC. Protein product: CSVGQGNYGYTF.

This clone appeared once. The rearrangement uses TRBV7-3 and TRBJ2-6; TRBD2 aligns across 7 bases. Looked up from germline, CDR1 is SGHTA and CDR2 is FQGTGA. V trimming: 5 bases; J trimming: 0 bases; junction bases outside the gene matches: 7. This CDR3 has 17 amino acids. The CDR3 DNA follows: TGTGCCAGCAGCGTTAGCGGGCTCCTCTCTGGGGCCAACGTCCTGACTTTC. Encoded protein: CASSVSGLLSGANVLTF.

Only a few counts were recorded for this clone. A junction boundary mismatches the germline segment, possibly from a read error. CDR3 sequence: CATSLRDFLYEQYF. In DNA form, the CDR3 reads TGTGCCACCAGCCTACGGGACTTCCTATACGAGCAGTACTTC. The chain links TRBV7-2 to TRBJ2-7; D is perhaps TRBD2 (6 bases). Germline V gives CDR1 SGHTA, CDR2 FQGNSA. This CDR3 has 14 residues.

The genes are TRBV7-9 and TRBJ2-3, with 11 bases that match TRBD1. V shed 3 bases and J 6 bases; nucleotides not matched to a gene: 5. The CDR3 length is 15 residues. Germline V gene sequence: CDR1 SEHNR, CDR2 FQNEAQ (reference sequence). CDR3 residues: CASSFGQGAGDTQYF. The CDR3 nucleotides are TGTGCCAGCAGCTTCGGACAGGGGGCTGGGGATACGCAGTATTTT.

This clone occurred once. V gene TRBV4-3 combines with J gene TRBJ2-3; D possibly corresponds to TRBD1 (6 bases). This CDR3 has 17 residues. Deletions cut 1 base from V and 2 bases from J, with 16 bases between. Germline V CDR1 and CDR2: LGHNA, YSLEER. The CDR3 sequence: CASSQVGTKSFTDTQYF. In nucleotides, the CDR3 is TGCGCCAGCAGCCAAGTCGGGACAAAGTCTTTCACAGATACGCAGTATTTT.

Concerning this clone: Other DNA sequences in the sample encode the same CDR3. The genes are TRBV7-3 and TRBJ2-3; 8 bases map to TRBD2. The CDR3 consists of 16 residues. Germline lookup yields CDR1 SGHTA and CDR2 FQGTGA. V was clipped by 2 bases and J by 2 bases; unmatched bases: 6. The DNA for the CDR3 is TGTGCCAGCAGCTTACGGGGGGGGGCCCCCACAGATACGCAGTATTTT. It codes for CASSLRGGAPTDTQYF.

The rearrangement uses TRBV5-5 and TRBJ1-5, with D maybe TRBD1 (6 bases). Germline loops: CDR1 SGHKS, CDR2 YYEKEE (reference sequence). Trimming left V 0 bases short and J 2 bases short, with 6 bases between. This CDR3 contains 14 residues. The CDR3 DNA reads TGTGCCAGCAGCTTGGCAGGGGGCAATCAGCCCCAGCATTTT. It is translated as CASSLAGGNQPQHF.

This chain uses TRBV10-3 with TRBJ2-5, with D perhaps TRBD2 (6 bases). CDR1 is ENHRY and CDR2 is SYGVKD in the germline V gene. With 2 bases removed from V and 2 bases from J, the gap between germline ends came to 9 bases. The CDR3 covers 14 residues. The CDR3 here is CAISERERQETQYF. CDR3 DNA sequence: TGTGCCATCAGTGAGCGGGAGCGACAAGAGACCCAGTACTTC.

The DNA of the CDR3 is TGTGCCATCAGTGATCGAGACAAGATCTATGGCTACACCTTC. The encoded protein is CAISDRDKIYGYTF. The chain joins TRBV10-3 to TRBJ1-2, with unresolved D. CDR1 is ENHRY and CDR2 is SYGVKD in the germline V gene. This CDR3 is built from 14 residues. With 3 bases removed from V and 4 bases from J, the gap between germline ends came to 12 bases.

This sequence joins TRBV30 and TRBJ1-3; 7 positions agree with TRBD1. Germline CDR1 GTSNPN, CDR2 SVGIG (reference sequence). Germline trimming cut 3 bases from V and 4 bases from J; bases unmatched to any gene: 3. The CDR3 length is 13 residues. CDR3 amino acids: CAWREQGGNTIYF. The CDR3 bases are TGTGCCTGGAGGGAACAGGGGGGAAACACCATATATTTT.

This chain joins TRBV11-2 and TRBJ1-2; D is perhaps TRBD1 (5 bases). Germline CDR1 is SGHAT and CDR2 is FQNNGV. V lost 3 bases, J lost 0 bases, and 11 bases lay in between. The CDR3 runs to 15 residues. Here the CDR3 reads CASSFQGPPNYGYTF. CDR3 nucleotide sequence: TGTGCCAGCAGCTTCCAGGGCCCCCCTAACTATGGCTACACCTTC.

The chain joins TRBV6-5 to TRBJ2-5; D might be TRBD2 (5 bases). V lost 0 bases to trimming and J lost 5 bases, with 7 bases between them. Germline CDR1 MNHEY, CDR2 SVGAGI. The CDR3 is 13 amino acids. CDR3 sequence (DNA): TGTGCCAGCAGTTACTCCGGGGAGGAGACCCAGTACTTC. Translating it yields CASSYSGEETQYF.

The genes are TRBV27 and TRBJ2-1; 9 bases are shared with TRBD2. V gave up 4 bases and J gave up 8 bases; unmatched junction bases: 12. The CDR3 runs 16 residues. The V gene's germline CDR1 is MNHEY and CDR2 SMNVEV (reference sequence). The CDR3 here is CASSSRTSEGRDEQFF. Written as DNA, the CDR3 is TGTGCCAGCAGTTCCCGGACTAGCGAGGGTAGAGATGAGCAGTTCTTC.

This sequence joins TRBV9 and TRBJ2-7; TRBD1 matches 8 bases. CDR3 length: 15 amino acids. V was clipped by 4 bases and J by 7 bases; unmatched bases: 13. Germline CDR1 is SGDLS and CDR2 is YYNGEE. This CDR3 reads CASSLGPTGVQEQYF. The CDR3, as DNA: TGTGCCAGCAGCCTAGGGCCGACAGGGGTGCAAGAGCAGTACTTC.

The chain employs TRBV6-5 and TRBJ2-7; 7 nucleotides align to TRBD2. The CDR3 is 14 amino acids. V dropped 7 bases and J dropped 3; count of bases not matched to a gene: 9. CDR1 MNHEY and CDR2 SVGAGI come from the germline V gene. The DNA for the CDR3 is TGTGCCAGCAAATCAATCGGGGAGGGCTACGAGCAGTACTTC. It specifies CASKSIGEGYEQYF.

The genes are TRBV12-5 and TRBJ2-7, with TRBD1 matching 10 bases. CDR3 size: 13 residues. The J segment lost 6 bases and the V segment lost 5 bases, leaving 4 bases of the junction unmatched. Germline values: CDR1 LGHNT, CDR2 FRNRAP. The CDR3 coding sequence is TGTGCTAGTGGTGTTGGGACAGGGGCCGAGCAGTACTTC. Its protein product is CASGVGTGAEQYF.

The chain has TRBV6-6 and TRBJ2-1; D gene uncertain. Germline V gene lookup returns CDR1 MNHNY and CDR2 SVGAGI (reference sequence). The CDR3 has 13 amino acids. The V end lost 0 bases, the J end lost 3 bases, and 3 bases lay between the germline ends. The CDR3 DNA follows: TGTGCCAGCAGTTACTCTATCTACAATGAGCAGTTCTTC. It codes for CASSYSIYNEQFF.

The rearrangement links TRBV6-5 to TRBJ1-2, with 9 positions matching TRBD1. Germline V lookup: CDR1 MNHEY, CDR2 SVGAGI. After removal of 4 bases from V and 4 bases from J, the junction contained 7 bases not matched to a gene. CDR3 length: 15 amino acids. The CDR3 coding sequence is TGTGCCAGCAGTTCACCGGGACAGGGACTCTATGGCTACACCTTC. The encoded protein is CASSSPGQGLYGYTF.

The sample holds one count of this clone. The chain is built from TRBV6-5 and TRBJ2-5, with 8 positions matching TRBD1. The CDR3 is 14 residues long. CDR1 and CDR2 from the germline V gene are MNHEY and SVGAGI. V shed 4 bases and J 6 bases; nucleotides not matched to a gene: 7. Here the CDR3 reads CASSSWTGKKTQYF. In DNA form, the CDR3 reads TGTGCCAGCAGTTCTTGGACAGGGAAGAAGACCCAGTACTTC.

This clone was detected only once. The V call is TRBV7-8, the J call TRBJ1-1; 7 nucleotides match TRBD1. The junction had 3 bases not matched to a gene; V was cut back by 4 bases and J by 1 base. This CDR3 comprises 14 residues. Germline V gives CDR1 SGHVS, CDR2 FQNEAQ. The CDR3 coding sequence is TGTGCCAGCAGCTCGGGACAGCCGAACACTGAAGCTTTCTTT. This translates into CASSSGQPNTEAFF.

The rearrangement links TRBV21-1 to TRBJ2-2; the table's D call TRBD2 went unverified against the DNA. TRBV21-1 is given as a pseudogene. This CDR3 has 19 amino acids. The chain's CDR3 is CASSKALGVPGANTGELFF. For the CDR3, the DNA is TGTGCCAGCAGCAAGGCCCTCGGGGTGCCGGGGGCGAACACCGGGGAGCTGTTTTTT.

V is TRBV10-3 and J is TRBJ1-3; no clear D. Germline-derived CDR1 and CDR2 are ENHRY and SYGVKD. V gave up 4 bases and J gave up 0 bases, with 13 bases separating them. The CDR3 sequence is 16 residues long. The CDR3 loop is CAISALQSLSGNTIYF. CDR3 bases: TGTGCCATCAGTGCGTTACAGAGCCTCTCTGGAAACACCATATATTTT.

The rearrangement joins TRBV19 to TRBJ1-2, with TRBD1 matching over 8 bases. The germline gives CDR1 LNHDA, CDR2 SQIVND (reference sequence). The CDR3 loop spans 15 amino acids. Trimming removed 7 bases from V and 8 bases from J; junction bases left unmatched: 15. The CDR3 protein is CASTPVGQGARGYTF. CDR3 in DNA: TGTGCCAGTACCCCTGTCGGGCAGGGGGCGCGGGGCTACACCTTC. The whole variable domain, filled in from reference TRBV19 and TRBJ1-2, reads DGGITQSPKYLFRKEGQNVTLSCEQNLNHDAMYWYRQDPGQGLRLIYYSQIVNDFQKGDIAEGYSVSREKKESFPLTVTSAQKNPTAFYLCASTPVGQGARGYTFGSGTRLTVV.

CDR3 bases: TGCGCCAGCAGCTTGGTTGGGGCACCTAATGAAAAACTGTTTTTT. Translating it yields CASSLVGAPNEKLFF. The V call is TRBV5-1, the J call TRBJ1-4; a possible D gene is TRBD1 (5 bases). The CDR3 covers 15 residues. The germline CDR1 and CDR2 sequences are SGHRS and YFSETQ. The V and J ends lost 0 bases and 3 bases respectively, with 9 bases between them.

The chain couples TRBV9 to TRBJ1-4; 8 nucleotides agree with TRBD1. Germline lookup yields CDR1 SGDLS and CDR2 YYNGEE. The CDR3 length is 16 residues. With 8 bases clipped from V and 5 bases from J, the junction kept 14 bases outside the gene matches. CDR3 loop: CASTIQGGQRNEKLFF. CDR3 coding DNA: TGTGCCAGTACCATACAGGGGGGACAGAGGAATGAAAAACTGTTTTTT.